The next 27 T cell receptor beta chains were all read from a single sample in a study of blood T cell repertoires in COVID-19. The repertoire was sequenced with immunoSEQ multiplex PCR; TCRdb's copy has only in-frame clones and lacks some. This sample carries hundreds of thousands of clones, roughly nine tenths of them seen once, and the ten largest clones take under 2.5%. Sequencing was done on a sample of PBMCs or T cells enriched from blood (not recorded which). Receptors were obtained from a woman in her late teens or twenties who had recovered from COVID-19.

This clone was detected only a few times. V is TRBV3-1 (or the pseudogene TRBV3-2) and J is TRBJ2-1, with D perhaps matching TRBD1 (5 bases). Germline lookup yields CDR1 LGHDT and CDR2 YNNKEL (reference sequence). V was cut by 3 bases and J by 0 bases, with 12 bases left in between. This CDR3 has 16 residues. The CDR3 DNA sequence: TGTGCCAGCAGCCACCTAGGGGATAGCTCCTACAATGAGCAGTTCTTC. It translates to CASSHLGDSSYNEQFF.

Here the CDR3 reads CASSFGLAGEETQYF. CDR3 nucleotides: TGCGCCAGCAGCTTTGGACTAGCGGGGGAGGAGACCCAGTACTTC. The chain uses TRBV5-1 and TRBJ2-5, with 13 bases identical to TRBD2. With V trimmed by 2 bases and J by 5 bases, 3 bases remained unmatched. Germline loops: CDR1 SGHRS, CDR2 YFSETQ. The CDR3 extends over 15 amino acids.

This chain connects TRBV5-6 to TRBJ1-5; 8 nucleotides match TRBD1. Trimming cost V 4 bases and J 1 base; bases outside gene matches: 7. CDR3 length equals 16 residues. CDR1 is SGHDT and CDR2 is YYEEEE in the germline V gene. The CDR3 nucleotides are TGTGCCAGCAGCCCTTGGACAGGGTCAAGCAATCAGCCCCAGCATTTT. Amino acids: CASSPWTGSSNQPQHF.

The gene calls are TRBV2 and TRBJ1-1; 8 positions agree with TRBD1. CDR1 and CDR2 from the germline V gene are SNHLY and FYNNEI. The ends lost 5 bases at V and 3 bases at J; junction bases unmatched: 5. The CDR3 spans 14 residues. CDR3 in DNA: TGTGCCAGCAGTAACAGGGGGGGCCACACTGAAGCTTTCTTT. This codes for CASSNRGGHTEAFF.

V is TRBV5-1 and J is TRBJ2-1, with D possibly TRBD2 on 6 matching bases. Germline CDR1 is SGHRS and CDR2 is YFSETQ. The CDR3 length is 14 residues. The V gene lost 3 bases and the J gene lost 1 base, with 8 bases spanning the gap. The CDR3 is CASSSGVSYNEQFF. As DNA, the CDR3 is TGCGCCAGCAGCTCGGGGGTATCCTACAATGAGCAGTTCTTC.

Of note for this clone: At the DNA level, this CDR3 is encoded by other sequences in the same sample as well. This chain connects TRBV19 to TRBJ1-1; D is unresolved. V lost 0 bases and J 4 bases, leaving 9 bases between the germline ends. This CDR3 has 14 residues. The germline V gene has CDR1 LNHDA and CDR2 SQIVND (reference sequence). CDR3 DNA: TGTGCCAGTAGTATAGAAGGTCGGGGCACTGAAGCTTTCTTT. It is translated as CASSIEGRGTEAFF.

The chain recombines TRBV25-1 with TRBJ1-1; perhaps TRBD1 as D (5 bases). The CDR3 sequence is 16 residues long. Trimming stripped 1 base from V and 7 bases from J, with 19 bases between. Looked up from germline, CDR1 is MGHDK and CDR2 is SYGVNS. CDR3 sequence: CASSEFSAGVRNEAFF. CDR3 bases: TGTGCCAGCAGTGAATTTAGCGCGGGGGTTCGAAATGAAGCTTTCTTT.

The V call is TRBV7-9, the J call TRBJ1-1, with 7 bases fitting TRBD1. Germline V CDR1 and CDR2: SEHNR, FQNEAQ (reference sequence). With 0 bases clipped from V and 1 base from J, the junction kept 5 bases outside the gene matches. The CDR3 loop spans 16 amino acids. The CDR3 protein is CASSLAFGTANTEAFF. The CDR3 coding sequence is TGTGCCAGCAGCTTAGCCTTTGGGACAGCGAACACTGAAGCTTTCTTT.

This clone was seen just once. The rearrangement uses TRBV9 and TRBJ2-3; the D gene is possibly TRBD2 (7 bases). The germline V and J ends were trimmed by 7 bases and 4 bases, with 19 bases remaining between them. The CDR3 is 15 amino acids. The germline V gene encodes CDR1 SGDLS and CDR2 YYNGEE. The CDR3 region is CASAHSGGRADTQYF. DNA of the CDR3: TGTGCCAGCGCCCATTCCGGGGGGCGCGCAGATACGCAGTATTTT.

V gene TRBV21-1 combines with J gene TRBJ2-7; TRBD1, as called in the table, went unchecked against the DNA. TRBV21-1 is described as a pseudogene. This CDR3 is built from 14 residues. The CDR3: CASSNGPIDYEQYF. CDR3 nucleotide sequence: TGTGCCAGCAGCAATGGGCCCATCGACTACGAGCAGTACTTC.

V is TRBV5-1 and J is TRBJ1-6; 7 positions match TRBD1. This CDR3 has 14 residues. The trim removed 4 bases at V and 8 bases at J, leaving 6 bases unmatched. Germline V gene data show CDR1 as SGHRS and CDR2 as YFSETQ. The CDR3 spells CASSVDRADSPLHF. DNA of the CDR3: TGCGCCAGCAGCGTCGACAGGGCCGATTCACCCCTCCACTTT.

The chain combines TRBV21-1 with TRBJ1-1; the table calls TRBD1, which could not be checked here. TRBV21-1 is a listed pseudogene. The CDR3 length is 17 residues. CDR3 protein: CASSKDRGLERNTEAFF. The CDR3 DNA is TGTGCCAGCAGCAAAGACAGGGGACTTGAAAGAAACACTGAAGCTTTCTTT.

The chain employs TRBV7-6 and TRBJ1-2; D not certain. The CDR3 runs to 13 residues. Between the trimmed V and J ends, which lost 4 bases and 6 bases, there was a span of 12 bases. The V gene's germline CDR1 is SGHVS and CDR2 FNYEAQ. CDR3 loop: CASSSSTGDGYTF. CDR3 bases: TGTGCCAGCAGCTCCTCAACGGGAGATGGCTACACCTTC.

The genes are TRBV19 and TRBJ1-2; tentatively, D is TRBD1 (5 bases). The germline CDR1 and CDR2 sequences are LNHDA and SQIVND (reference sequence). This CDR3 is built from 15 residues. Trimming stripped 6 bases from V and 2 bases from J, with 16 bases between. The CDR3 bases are TGTGCCAGTAGCTCCCTTTCGACAGAAAACTATGGCTACACCTTC. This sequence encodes CASSSLSTENYGYTF.

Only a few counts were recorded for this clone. The CDR3 spells CASSLGQGLSEQYF. The CDR3, as DNA: TGTGCCAGCAGCTTGGGACAGGGTCTCTCCGAGCAGTACTTC. The chain employs TRBV7-9 and TRBJ2-7; 9 bases are a match to TRBD1. The J segment lost 6 bases and the V segment lost 3 bases, leaving 6 bases of the junction unmatched. The V gene's germline CDR1 is SEHNR and CDR2 FQNEAQ (reference sequence). The CDR3 has 14 residues.

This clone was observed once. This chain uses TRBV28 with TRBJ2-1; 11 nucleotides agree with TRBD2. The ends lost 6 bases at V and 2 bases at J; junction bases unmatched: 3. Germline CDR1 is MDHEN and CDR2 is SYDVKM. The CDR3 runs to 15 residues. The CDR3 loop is CASRLSGGAYNEQFF. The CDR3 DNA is TGTGCCAGCAGACTTAGCGGGGGGGCCTACAATGAGCAGTTCTTC.

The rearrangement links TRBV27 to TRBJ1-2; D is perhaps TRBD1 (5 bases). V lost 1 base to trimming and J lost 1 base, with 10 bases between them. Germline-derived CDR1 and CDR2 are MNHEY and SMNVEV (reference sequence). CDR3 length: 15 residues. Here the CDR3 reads CASSLWGRGNYGYTF. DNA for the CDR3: TGTGCCAGCAGTTTATGGGGGAGGGGTAACTATGGCTACACCTTC.

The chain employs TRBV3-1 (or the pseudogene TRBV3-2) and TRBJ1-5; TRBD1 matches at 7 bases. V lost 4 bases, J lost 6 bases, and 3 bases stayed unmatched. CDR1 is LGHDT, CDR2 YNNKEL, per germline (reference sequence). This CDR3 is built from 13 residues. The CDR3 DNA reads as TGTGCCAGCAGCCGACAGGGTGCTCAGCCCCAGCATTTT. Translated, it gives CASSRQGAQPQHF.

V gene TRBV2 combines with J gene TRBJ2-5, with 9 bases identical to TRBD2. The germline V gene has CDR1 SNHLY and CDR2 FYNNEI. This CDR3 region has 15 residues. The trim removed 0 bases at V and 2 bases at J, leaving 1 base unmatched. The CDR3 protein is CASSEARGGQETQYF. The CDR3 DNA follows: TGTGCCAGCAGTGAAGCGCGGGGGGGGCAAGAGACCCAGTACTTC.

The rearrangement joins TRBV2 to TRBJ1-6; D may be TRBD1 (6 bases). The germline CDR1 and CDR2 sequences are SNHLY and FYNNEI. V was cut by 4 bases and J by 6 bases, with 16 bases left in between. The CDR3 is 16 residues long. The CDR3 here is CASSGTSGAGNSPLHF. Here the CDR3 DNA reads TGTGCCAGCAGTGGAACCTCAGGGGCGGGTAATTCACCCCTCCACTTT.

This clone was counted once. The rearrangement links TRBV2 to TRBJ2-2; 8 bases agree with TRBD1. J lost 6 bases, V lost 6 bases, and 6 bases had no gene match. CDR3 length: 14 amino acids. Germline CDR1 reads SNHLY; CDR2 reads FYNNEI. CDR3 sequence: CASRVDRGAGELFF. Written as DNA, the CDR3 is TGTGCCAGCAGAGTTGACAGGGGCGCCGGGGAGCTGTTTTTT.

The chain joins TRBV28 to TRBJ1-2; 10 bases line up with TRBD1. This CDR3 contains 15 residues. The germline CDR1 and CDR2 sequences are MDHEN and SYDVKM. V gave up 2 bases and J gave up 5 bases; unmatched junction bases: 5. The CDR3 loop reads CASSLVGTGEYGYTF. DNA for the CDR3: TGTGCCAGCAGTTTAGTTGGGACAGGGGAGTATGGCTACACCTTC.

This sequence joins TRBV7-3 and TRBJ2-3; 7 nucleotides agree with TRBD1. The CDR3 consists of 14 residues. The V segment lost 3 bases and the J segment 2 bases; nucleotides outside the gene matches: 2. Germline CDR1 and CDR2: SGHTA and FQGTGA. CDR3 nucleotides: TGTGCCAGCAGCTTGGGACAGTACACAGATACGCAGTATTTT. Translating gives CASSLGQYTDTQYF.

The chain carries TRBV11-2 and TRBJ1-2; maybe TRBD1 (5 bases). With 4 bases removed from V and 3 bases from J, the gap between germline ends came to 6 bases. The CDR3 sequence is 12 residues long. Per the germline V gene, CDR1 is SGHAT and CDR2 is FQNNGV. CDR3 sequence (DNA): TGTGCCAGCAGCTGGGACTACTATGGCTACACCTTC. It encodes CASSWDYYGYTF.

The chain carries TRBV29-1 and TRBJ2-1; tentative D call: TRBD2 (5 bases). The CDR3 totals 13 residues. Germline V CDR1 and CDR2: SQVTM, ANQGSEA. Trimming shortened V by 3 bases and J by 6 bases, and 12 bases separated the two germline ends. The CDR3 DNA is TGCAGCGTTGAGTTAGCGAGACCCAATGAGCAGTTCTTC. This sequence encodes CSVELARPNEQFF.

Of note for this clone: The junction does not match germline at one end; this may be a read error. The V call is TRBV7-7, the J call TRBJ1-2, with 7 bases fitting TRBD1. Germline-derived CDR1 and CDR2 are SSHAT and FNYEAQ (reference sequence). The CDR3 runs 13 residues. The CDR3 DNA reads TGTGCTAGCAGCCTCGGGACAGCCTATGGCTACACCTTC. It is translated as CASSLGTAYGYTF.

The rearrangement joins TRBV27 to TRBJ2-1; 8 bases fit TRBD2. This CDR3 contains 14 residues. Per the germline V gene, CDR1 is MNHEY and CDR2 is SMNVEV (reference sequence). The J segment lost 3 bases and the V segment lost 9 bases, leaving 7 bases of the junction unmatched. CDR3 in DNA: TGTGCCAGTAAAAGCGGGGGCCTCTACAATGAGCAGTTCTTC. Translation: CASKSGGLYNEQFF.